This TCR beta chain appears in the sequencing data of a study of cytomegalovirus exposure and HLA in healthy donors. At the level of the study: Caucasian-associated ancestry cluster membership applied to about four fifths of over 350 genotyped donors. Broader study findings: Follow-up analysis later connected one missense variant in DCLRE1C with trimming of TCR beta V- and J-genes.

CDR3 size: 12 residues. Per the germline V gene, CDR1 is MNHEY and CDR2 is SMNVEV (reference sequence). Trimming took 3 bases from V and 6 from J, leaving 9 bases between them. Comments on this clone: Its antigen is undetermined.

This PCR relied on a set of 60 Vbeta primers and 13 Jbeta primers. TCRdb's table, derived via immunoSEQ multiplex PCR, lists solely in-frame clones and lacks some. The sample yields 150,000 or so clones, about three quarters seen once. V gene TRBV27 combines with J gene TRBJ2-7; no clear D gene. The sequence came from a man aged 35 to 55 in good health and CMV-seropositive. Specimen: PBMCs. CDR3 sequence reads: CASSFLLGEQYF. The CDR3, as DNA: TGTGCCAGCAGTTTTTTGCTCGGCGAGCAGTACTTC.